This T cell receptor (beta chain) was recovered during a study of T cell repertoires in cytomegalovirus infection. Study at large: Indications came from public TCR beta signatures; they pointed to CMV infection and to a matching HLA type.

Trimming removed 5 bases from V and 8 bases from J; junction bases left unmatched: 15. The CDR3 spans 15 residues. From germline, CDR1 is SGHRS and CDR2 YFSETQ. On this clonotype itself: Its antigen is currently unknown.

MiXCR, run by TCRdb on the reads, gives a single entry per CDR3 protein. The sample consists of some 700,000 distinct CDR3 sequences, about 40% of them appearing once. General study results and limits: Pooled public TCR beta family frequency picked out CMV carriers with the relevant HLA. What dominated the ex vivo response were HLA-C-restricted CMV-specific TCR beta clonotypes.

This clonotype was obtained from a human donor in good health (CMV status not recorded). Some clones in this sample may be carry-over from other donors' samples. The material sequenced was PBMCs. The chain combines TRBV5-1 with TRBJ1-2, with TRBD1 identical over 7 bases. DNA of the CDR3: TGCGCCAGCAGTCGGGACAGTGTGCGGACAGTCGGCTACACCTTC. Its translation: CASSRDSVRTVGYTF.